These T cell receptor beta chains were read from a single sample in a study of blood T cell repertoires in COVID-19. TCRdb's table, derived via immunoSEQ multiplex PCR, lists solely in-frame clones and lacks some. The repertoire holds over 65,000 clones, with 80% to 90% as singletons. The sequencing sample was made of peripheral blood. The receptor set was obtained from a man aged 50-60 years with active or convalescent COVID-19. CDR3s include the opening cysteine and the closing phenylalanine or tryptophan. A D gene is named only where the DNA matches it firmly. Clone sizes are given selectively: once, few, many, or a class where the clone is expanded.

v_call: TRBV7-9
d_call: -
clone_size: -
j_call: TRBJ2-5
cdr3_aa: CASSYRGGVNQETQYF
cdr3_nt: TGTGCCAGCAGCTACCGCGGTGGAGTCAACCAAGAGACCCAGTACTTC

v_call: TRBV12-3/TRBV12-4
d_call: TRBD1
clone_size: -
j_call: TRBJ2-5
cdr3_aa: CAQGVETQYF
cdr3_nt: TGTGCCCAGGGGGTAGAGACCCAGTACTTC

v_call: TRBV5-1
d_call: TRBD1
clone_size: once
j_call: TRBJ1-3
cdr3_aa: CASSLVGGDGNTIYF
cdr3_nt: TGCGCCAGCAGCTTGGTAGGGGGCGACGGAAACACCATATATTTT

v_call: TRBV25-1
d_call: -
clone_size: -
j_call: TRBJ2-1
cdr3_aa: CASSDLGGSYNEQFF
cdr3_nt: TGTGCCAGCAGTGACCTAGGGGGCTCCTACAATGAGCAGTTCTTC

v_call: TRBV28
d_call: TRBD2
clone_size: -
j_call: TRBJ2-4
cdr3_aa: CAIKGGGGLLAKNIQYF
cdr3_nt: TGTGCCATCAAAGGCGGGGGAGGGCTATTAGCCAAAAACATTCAGTACTTC

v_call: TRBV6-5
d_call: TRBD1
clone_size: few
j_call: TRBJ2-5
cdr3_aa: CASSGTARETQYF
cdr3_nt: TGTGCCAGCAGCGGGACAGCCAGAGAGACCCAGTACTTC

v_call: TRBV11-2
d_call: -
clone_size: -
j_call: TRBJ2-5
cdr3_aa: CASSTYRSQETQYF
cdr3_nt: TGTGCCAGCAGCACTTACAGGAGCCAAGAGACCCAGTACTTC

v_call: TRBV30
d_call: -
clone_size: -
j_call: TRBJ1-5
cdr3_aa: CAWSPGVNQPQHF
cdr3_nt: TGTGCCTGGAGCCCGGGGGTAAATCAGCCCCAGCATTTT

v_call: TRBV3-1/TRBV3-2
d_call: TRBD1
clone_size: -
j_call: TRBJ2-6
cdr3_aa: CASTKDRGRSGANVLTF
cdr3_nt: TGTGCCAGCACCAAGGACAGGGGGCGGTCTGGGGCCAACGTCCTGACTTTC

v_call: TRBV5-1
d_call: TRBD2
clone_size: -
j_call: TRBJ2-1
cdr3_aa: CASSSRTSGPYNEQFF
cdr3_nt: TGCGCCAGCAGTTCCCGGACTAGCGGCCCCTACAATGAGCAGTTCTTC

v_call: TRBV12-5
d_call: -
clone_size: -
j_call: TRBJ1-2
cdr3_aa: CASGLPGPYGYTF
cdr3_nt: TGTGCTAGTGGTTTGCCAGGCCCCTATGGCTACACCTTC

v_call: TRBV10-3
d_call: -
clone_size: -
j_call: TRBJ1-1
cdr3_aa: CAISSSGREAFF
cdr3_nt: TGTGCCATCTCCTCGAGTGGGAGGGAAGCTTTCTTT

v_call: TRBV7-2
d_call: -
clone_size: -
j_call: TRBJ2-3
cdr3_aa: CASSLGPTDTQYF
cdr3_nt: TGTGCCAGCAGCTTAGGGCCAACCGATACGCAGTATTTT

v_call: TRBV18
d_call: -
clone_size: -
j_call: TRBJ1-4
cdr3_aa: CASSPFRAEDEKLFF
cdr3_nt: TGTGCCAGCTCACCGTTCAGGGCAGAGGATGAAAAACTGTTTTTT

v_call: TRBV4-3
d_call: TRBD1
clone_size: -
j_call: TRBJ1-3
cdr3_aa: CASSQDGTGVGNTIYF
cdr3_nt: TGCGCCAGCAGCCAAGATGGGACAGGGGTCGGAAACACCATATATTTT

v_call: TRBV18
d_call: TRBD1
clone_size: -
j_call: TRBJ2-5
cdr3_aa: CASSPPTGGPGTQYF
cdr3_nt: TGTGCCAGCTCACCACCAACAGGGGGGCCGGGGACCCAGTACTTC

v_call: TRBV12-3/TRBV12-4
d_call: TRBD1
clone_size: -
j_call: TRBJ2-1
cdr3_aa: CASRDIQGNEQFF
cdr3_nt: TGTGCCAGCAGAGATATACAGGGGAATGAGCAGTTCTTC

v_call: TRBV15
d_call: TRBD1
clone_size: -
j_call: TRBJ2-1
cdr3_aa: CATSTDRNNEQFF
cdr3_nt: TGTGCCACCAGCACGGACAGGAACAATGAGCAGTTCTTC

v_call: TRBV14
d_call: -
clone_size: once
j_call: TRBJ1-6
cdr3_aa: CASSQGRTDVSPLHF
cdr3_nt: TGTGCCAGCAGCCAAGGTCGGACAGATGTTTCACCCCTCCACTTT

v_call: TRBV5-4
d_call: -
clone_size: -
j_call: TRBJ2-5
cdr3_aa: CASSLAGREEETQYF
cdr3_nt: TGTGCCAGCAGCTTGGCGGGTCGGGAAGAAGAGACCCAGTACTTC

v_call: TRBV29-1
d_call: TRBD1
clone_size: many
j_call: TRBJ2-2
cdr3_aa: CSVAPGQGHGELFF
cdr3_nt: TGCAGCGTGGCACCGGGACAGGGTCACGGGGAGCTGTTTTTT

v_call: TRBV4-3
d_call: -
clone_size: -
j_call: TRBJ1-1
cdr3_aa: CASRGSVRGNTEAFF
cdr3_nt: TGCGCCAGCAGAGGTTCCGTCAGGGGTAACACTGAAGCTTTCTTT

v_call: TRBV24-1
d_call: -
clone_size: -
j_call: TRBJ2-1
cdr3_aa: CATSDSGGYEWNEQFF
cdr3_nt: TGTGCCACCAGTGATTCCGGGGGTTACGAATGGAATGAGCAGTTCTTC

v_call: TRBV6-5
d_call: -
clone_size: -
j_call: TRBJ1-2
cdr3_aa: CASTLDRLDYGYTF
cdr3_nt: TGTGCCAGCACCTTAGACAGGCTTGACTATGGCTACACCTTC

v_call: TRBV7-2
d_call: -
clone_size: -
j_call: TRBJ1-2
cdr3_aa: CASSPNRAGYGYTF
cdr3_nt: TGTGCCAGCAGCCCGAACAGGGCTGGCTATGGCTACACCTTC

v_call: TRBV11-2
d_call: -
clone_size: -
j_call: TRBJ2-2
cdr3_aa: CASSRGSPFANTGELFF
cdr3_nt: TGTGCCAGCAGCCGTGGCTCCCCGTTCGCGAACACCGGGGAGCTGTTTTTT

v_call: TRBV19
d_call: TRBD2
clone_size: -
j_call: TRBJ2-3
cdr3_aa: CASRVSGGTDTQYF
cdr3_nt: TGTGCCAGTAGGGTTAGCGGGGGAACAGATACGCAGTATTTT

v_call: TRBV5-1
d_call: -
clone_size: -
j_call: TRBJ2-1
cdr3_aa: CASSSRDEQFF
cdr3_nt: TGCGCCAGCAGTTCCCGAGATGAGCAGTTCTTC

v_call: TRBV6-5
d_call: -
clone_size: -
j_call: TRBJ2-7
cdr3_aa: CASTKSGSYEQYF
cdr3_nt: TGTGCCAGCACTAAGAGCGGCTCCTACGAGCAGTACTTC

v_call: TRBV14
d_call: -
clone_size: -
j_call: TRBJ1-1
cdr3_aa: CASSQYRSTEAFF
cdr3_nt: TGTGCCAGCAGCCAATACCGGAGCACTGAAGCTTTCTTT

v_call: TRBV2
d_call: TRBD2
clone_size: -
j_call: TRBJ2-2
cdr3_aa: CASRGGTSANTGELFF
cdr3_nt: TGTGCCAGCAGGGGGGGGACGTCCGCGAACACCGGGGAGCTGTTTTTT

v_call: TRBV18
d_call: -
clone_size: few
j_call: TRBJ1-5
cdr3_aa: CASSPAGSPWPQHF
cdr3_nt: TGTGCCAGCTCACCAGCCGGGAGTCCCTGGCCCCAGCATTTT

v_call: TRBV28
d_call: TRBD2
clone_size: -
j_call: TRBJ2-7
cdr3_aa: CASSPGLAGNYEQYF
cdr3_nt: TGTGCCAGCAGTCCGGGACTAGCGGGAAACTACGAGCAGTACTTC

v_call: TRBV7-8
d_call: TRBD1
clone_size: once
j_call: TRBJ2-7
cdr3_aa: CASSLAGGFLYEQYF
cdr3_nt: TGTGCCAGCAGCTTAGCAGGGGGCTTTCTCTACGAGCAGTACTTC

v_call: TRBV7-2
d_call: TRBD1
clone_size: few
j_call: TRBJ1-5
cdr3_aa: CASSLAGGPSQPQHF
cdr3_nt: TGTGCCAGCAGCCTTGCAGGGGGACCCTCTCAGCCCCAGCATTTT

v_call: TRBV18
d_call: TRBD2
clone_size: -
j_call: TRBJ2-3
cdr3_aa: CASSPQSGGSTDTQYF
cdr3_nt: TGTGCCAGCTCACCACAGAGCGGGGGGAGCACAGATACGCAGTATTTT

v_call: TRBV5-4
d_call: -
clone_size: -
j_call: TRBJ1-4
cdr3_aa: CASSLDVGEGKLFF
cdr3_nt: TGTGCCAGCAGCTTGGATGTCGGAGAGGGAAAACTGTTTTTT

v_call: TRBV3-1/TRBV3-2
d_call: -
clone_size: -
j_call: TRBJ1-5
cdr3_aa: CASSPNERGQPQHF
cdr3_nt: TGTGCCAGCAGCCCCAATGAGCGTGGTCAGCCCCAGCATTTT

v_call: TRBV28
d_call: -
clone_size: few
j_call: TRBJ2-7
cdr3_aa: CASSLDLGGSYEQYF
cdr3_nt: TGTGCCAGCAGCCTCGACCTGGGCGGGTCCTACGAGCAGTACTTC

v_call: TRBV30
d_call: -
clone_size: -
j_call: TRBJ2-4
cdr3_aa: CAWIPGAKNIQYF
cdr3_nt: TGTGCCTGGATCCCAGGGGCCAAAAACATTCAGTACTTC

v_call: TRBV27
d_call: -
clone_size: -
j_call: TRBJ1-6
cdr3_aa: CASSLQGRDSPLHF
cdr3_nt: TGTGCCAGCAGTTTACAGGGAAGGGATTCACCCCTCCACTTT

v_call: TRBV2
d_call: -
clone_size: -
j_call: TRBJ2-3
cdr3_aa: CASRGLSPTDTQYF
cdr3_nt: TGTGCCAGCAGGGGACTTTCCCCCACAGATACGCAGTATTTT

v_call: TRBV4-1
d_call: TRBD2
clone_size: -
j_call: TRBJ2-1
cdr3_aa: CASSPWNSGGASYNEQFF
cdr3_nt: TGCGCCAGCAGCCCTTGGAATAGCGGGGGGGCCTCCTACAATGAGCAGTTCTTC

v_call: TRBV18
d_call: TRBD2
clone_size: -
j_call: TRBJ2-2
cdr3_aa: CASSPGLAGVTNTGELFF
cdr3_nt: TGTGCCAGCTCACCGGGACTAGCGGGGGTGACGAACACCGGGGAGCTGTTTTTT

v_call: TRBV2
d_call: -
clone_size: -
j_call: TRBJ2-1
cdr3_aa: CASSVGGVSYNEQFF
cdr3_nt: TGTGCCAGCAGTGTAGGGGGAGTCTCCTACAATGAGCAGTTCTTC

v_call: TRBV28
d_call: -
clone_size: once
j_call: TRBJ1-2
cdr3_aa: CASRRHTMGADKYGYTF
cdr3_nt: TGTGCCAGCAGGCGACATACGATGGGGGCAGATAAATATGGCTACACCTTC